This entry lists 6 T cell receptor beta chains sequenced from one sample in a study of blood T cell repertoires in COVID-19. The table came from immunoSEQ multiplex PCR; TCRdb's copy has only in-frame clones and leaves some out. The sample has fewer than 250,000 clones, roughly 90% seen once; the top ten hold roughly 8.4%. The specimen sequenced was PBMCs or T cells enriched from blood (not recorded which). These TCRs come from a woman aged 18-29 years who had recovered from COVID-19.

There are a few counts of this clone. The rearrangement uses TRBV2 and TRBJ2-2; 7 nucleotides agree with TRBD1. J gave up 8 bases and V 2 bases, and 8 bases lay outside the gene matches. Germline CDR1 and CDR2: SNHLY and FYNNEI. The CDR3 totals 15 residues. The CDR3 protein is CASSERPPTGGELFF. CDR3 nucleotide sequence: TGTGCCAGCAGTGAAAGACCACCGACAGGGGGGGAGCTGTTTTTT. The full variable domain, completed using reference TRBV2 and TRBJ2-2, is EPEVTQTPSHQVTQMGQEVILRCVPISNHLYFYWYRQILGQKVEFLVSFYNNEISEKSEIFDDQFSVERPDGSNFTLKIRSTKLEDSAMYFCASSERPPTGGELFFGEGSRLTVL.

The chain has TRBV30 and TRBJ1-2; the D gene is possibly TRBD1 (5 bases). This CDR3 contains 11 residues. Germline V gives CDR1 GTSNPN, CDR2 SVGIG (reference sequence). Trimming took off 7 bases at V and 7 bases at J, with 13 bases between the two ends. CDR3 in DNA: TGTGCCTCCGCTGGCGGGGGTGGCTACACCTTC. This codes for CASAGGGGYTF.

This chain links TRBV3-1 (or the pseudogene TRBV3-2) with TRBJ2-4, with D perhaps TRBD1 (6 bases). CDR3 length: 18 residues. Trimming took off 0 bases at V and 0 bases at J, with 15 bases between the two ends. In germline, CDR1 is LGHDT, CDR2 YNNKEL (reference sequence). DNA of the CDR3: TGTGCCAGCAGCCAAGATAGGAGGCAGGGGCTAGCCAAAAACATTCAGTACTTC. Protein sequence: CASSQDRRQGLAKNIQYF.

This chain links TRBV11-2 with TRBJ1-3; D gene uncertain. CDR1 is SGHAT and CDR2 is FQNNGV in the germline V gene. The CDR3 sequence is 12 residues long. V shed 5 bases and J shed 4 bases, with 6 bases lying between them. The CDR3 region is CASSTSGNTIYF. The CDR3 DNA reads as TGTGCCAGCAGCACTTCAGGAAACACCATATATTTT.

The chain couples TRBV19 to TRBJ1-1; perhaps TRBD1 as D (5 bases). Trimming left V 4 bases short and J 5 bases short, with 14 bases between. The V gene's germline CDR1 is LNHDA and CDR2 SQIVND (reference sequence). CDR3 size: 14 residues. The CDR3 region is CASSTQGGGTEAFF. CDR3 DNA sequence: TGTGCCAGTAGTACTCAGGGTGGAGGGACTGAAGCTTTCTTT.

The chain carries TRBV30 and TRBJ1-1; 8 positions match TRBD1. The germline gives CDR1 GTSNPN, CDR2 SVGIG (reference sequence). V lost 2 bases, J lost 3 bases, and 5 bases stayed unmatched. CDR3 length equals 14 residues. The CDR3 reads CAWSPGQGDTEAFF. For the CDR3, the DNA is TGTGCCTGGAGTCCTGGACAGGGAGACACTGAAGCTTTCTTT.